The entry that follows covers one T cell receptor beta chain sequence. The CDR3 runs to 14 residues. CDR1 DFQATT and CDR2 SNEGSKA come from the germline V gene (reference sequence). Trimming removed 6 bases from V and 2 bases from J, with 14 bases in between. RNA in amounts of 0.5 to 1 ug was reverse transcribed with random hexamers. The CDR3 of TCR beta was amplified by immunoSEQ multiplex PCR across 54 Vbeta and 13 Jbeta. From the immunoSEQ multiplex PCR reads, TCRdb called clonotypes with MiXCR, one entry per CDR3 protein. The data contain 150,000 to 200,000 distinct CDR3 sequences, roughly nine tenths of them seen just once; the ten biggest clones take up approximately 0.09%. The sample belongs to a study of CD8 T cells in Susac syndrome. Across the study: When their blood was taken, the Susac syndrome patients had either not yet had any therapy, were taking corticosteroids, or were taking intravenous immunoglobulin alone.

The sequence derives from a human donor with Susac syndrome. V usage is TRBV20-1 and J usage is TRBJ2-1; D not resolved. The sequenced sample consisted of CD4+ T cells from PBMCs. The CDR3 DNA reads TGCAGTGCCCTCCGTAAGGGAACCTACAATGAGCAGTTCTTC. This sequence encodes CSALRKGTYNEQFF.